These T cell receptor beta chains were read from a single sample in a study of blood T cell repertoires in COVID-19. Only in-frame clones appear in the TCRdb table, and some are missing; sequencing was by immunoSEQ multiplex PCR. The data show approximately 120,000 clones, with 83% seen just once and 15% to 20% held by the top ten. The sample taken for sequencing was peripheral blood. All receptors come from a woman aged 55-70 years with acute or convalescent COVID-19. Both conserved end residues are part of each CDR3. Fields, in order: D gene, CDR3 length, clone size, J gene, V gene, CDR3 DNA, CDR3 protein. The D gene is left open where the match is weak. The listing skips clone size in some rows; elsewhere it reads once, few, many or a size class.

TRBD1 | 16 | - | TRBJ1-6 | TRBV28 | TGTGCCAGCAGTTTCAGGACAGGGATTGTGAGCTCACCCCTCCACTTT | CASSFRTGIVSSPLHF
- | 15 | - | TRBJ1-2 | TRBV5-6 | TGTGCCAGCAGCCCGCAGTCAAGGAGGAACTATGGCTACACCTTC | CASSPQSRRNYGYTF
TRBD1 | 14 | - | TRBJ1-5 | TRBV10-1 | TGCGCCAGCAGTGAGGGGGCAGGGGGTCAGCCCCAGCATTTT | CASSEGAGGQPQHF
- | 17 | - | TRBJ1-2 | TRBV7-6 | TGTGCCAGCAGCTTAATTCCCTCATTACAGGGAGACTATGGCTACACCTTC | CASSLIPSLQGDYGYTF
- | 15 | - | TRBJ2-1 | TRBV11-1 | TGTGCCAGCAGCCCCAACAGGGAAAACTACAATGAGCAGTTCTTC | CASSPNRENYNEQFF
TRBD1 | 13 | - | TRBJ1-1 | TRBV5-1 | TGCGCCAGCAGACAAACACAGGGGGCTGAAGCTTTCTTT | CASRQTQGAEAFF
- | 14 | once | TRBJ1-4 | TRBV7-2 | TGTGCCAGCAGCTTAGTCCCAAATAATGAAAAACTGTTTTTT | CASSLVPNNEKLFF
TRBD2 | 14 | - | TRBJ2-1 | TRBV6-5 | TGTGCCAGCAGCCCCCAGGGAGGGCACAATGAGCAGTTCTTC | CASSPQGGHNEQFF
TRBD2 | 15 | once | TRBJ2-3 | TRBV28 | TGTGCCAGCAGTGGCTTCGCGGGGGGGAGAAATACGCAGTATTTT | CASSGFAGGRNTQYF
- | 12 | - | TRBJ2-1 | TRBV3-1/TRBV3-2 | TGTGCCAGCAGCCAACTTCCTAGCGAGCAGTTCTTC | CASSQLPSEQFF
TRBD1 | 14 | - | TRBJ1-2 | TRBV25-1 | TGTGCCAGCAGTGGACAGGGGGCCCAACGAGGCTACACCTTC | CASSGQGAQRGYTF
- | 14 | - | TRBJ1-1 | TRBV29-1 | TGCAGCGTTGAACGTACGGGGGGCGCATCTGAAGCTTTCTTT | CSVERTGGASEAFF
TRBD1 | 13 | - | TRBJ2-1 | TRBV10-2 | TGCGCCAGCAGGGACAGGGATGGTAGTGAGCAGTTCTTC | CASRDRDGSEQFF
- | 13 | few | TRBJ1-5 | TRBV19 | TGTGCCAGTAGTATAGATTCCGATCAGCCCCAGCATTTT | CASSIDSDQPQHF
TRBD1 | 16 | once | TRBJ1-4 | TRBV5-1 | TGCGCCAGCAGCTTGGACACAGGGGTCCTTAATGAAAAACTGTTTTTT | CASSLDTGVLNEKLFF
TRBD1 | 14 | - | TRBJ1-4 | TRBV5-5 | TGTGCCAGCGGGACAGGGGGAGCTAATGAAAAACTGTTTTTT | CASGTGGANEKLFF
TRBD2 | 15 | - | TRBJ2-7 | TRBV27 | TGTGCCAGCAGTTTCGGTCTAGCGGGAGTCTACGAGCAGTACTTC | CASSFGLAGVYEQYF
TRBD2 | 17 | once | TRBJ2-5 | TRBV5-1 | TGCGCCAGCAGCTTGAAAATGGCGGGGGGCCCTCAAGAGACCCAGTACTTC | CASSLKMAGGPQETQYF
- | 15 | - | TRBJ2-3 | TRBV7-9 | TGTGCCAGCAGCTTCAGCGACTTACCCACAGATACGCAGTATTTT | CASSFSDLPTDTQYF
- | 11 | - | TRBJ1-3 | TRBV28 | TGCAGGGTTGAGGCTGGAAACACCATATATTTT | CRVEAGNTIYF
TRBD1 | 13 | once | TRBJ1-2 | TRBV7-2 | TGTGCCAGCAGCTCCGAACAGGGGTATGGCTACACCTTC | CASSSEQGYGYTF
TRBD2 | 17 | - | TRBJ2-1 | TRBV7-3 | TGTGCCAGCAGCCCAGGCAGGCTAGCGGGTTATTACAATGAGCAGTTCTTC | CASSPGRLAGYYNEQFF
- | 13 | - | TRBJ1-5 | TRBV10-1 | TGCGCCAGCAGTGATGCGGCCCTGGGGCCCCAGCATTTT | CASSDAALGPQHF
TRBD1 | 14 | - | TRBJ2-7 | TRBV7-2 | TGTGCCAGCAGCCTCGGGACAGAAGCCTACGAGCAGTACTTC | CASSLGTEAYEQYF
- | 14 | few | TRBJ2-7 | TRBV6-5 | TGTGCCAGCAGTTGGGGCAGGAGCTCCTACGAGCAGTACTTC | CASSWGRSSYEQYF
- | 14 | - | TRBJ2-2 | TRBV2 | TGTGCCAGCCAGGGCAGGGCGAACACCGGGGAGCTGTTTTTT | CASQGRANTGELFF
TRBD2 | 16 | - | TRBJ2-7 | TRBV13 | TGTGCCAGCAGCTCCCGTGGAGCGGGAGTATCCTACGAGCAGTACTTC | CASSSRGAGVSYEQYF
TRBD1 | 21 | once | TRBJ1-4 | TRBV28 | TGTGCCAGCATTCCGTCTCCGGGACAGGGAAAATTCAAGGCAACTAATGAAAAACTGTTTTTT | CASIPSPGQGKFKATNEKLFF
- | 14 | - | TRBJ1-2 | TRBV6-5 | TGTGCCAGCAAGGTGGGGCAGGGTCGGTATGGCTACACCTTC | CASKVGQGRYGYTF
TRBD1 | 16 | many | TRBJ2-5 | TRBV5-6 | TGTGCCAGCAGCTTGGCGCCGGCAGGGGGTAGGGAGACCCAGTACTTC | CASSLAPAGGRETQYF
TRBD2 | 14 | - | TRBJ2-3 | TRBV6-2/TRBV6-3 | TGTGCCAGCAGTACCGGGACTAACACAGATACGCAGTATTTT | CASSTGTNTDTQYF
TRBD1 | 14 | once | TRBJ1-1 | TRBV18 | TGTGCCAGCTCATCGACGACAGGGACCACTGAAGCTTTCTTT | CASSSTTGTTEAFF
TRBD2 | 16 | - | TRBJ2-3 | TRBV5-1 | TGCGCCTCCAAGTGGACTAGCGCTACTAGCACAGATACGCAGTATTTT | CASKWTSATSTDTQYF
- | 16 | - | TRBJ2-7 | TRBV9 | TGTGCCAGCAGCCTAACCGGGGAAGCGAGCTCCTACGAGCAGTACTTC | CASSLTGEASSYEQYF
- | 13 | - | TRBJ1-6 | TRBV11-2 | TGTGCCAGCAGCTTAGCTATAAATTCACCCCTCCACTTT | CASSLAINSPLHF
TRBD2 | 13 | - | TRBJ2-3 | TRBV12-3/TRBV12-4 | TGTGCCAGCAGTACCGGGCAGGGACTAGCACAGTATTTT | CASSTGQGLAQYF
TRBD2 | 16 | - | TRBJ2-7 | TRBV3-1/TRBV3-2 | TGTGCCAGCAGCCAAGAAAGCGGGGGGGTACACTACGAGCAGTACTTC | CASSQESGGVHYEQYF
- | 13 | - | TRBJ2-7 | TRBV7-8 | TGTGCCAGCAGCTTAAGCGCCAGGGTCGAGCAGTACTTC | CASSLSARVEQYF
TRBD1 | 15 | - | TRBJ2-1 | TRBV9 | TGTGCCAGCAGCCGCGCGGGACAGGACTACAATGAGCAGTTCTTC | CASSRAGQDYNEQFF
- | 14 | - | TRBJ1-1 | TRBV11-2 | TGTGCCAGCACTCTACAGGGCCTGAACACTGAAGCTTTCTTT | CASTLQGLNTEAFF
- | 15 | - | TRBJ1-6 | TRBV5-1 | TGCGCCAGCAGCTTTGAAGAGGGCCGGGGTTCACCCCTCCACTTT | CASSFEEGRGSPLHF
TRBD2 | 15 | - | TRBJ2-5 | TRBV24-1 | TGTGCCACCAGTGACGGGGCGGGAGGAGCCGAGACCCAGTACTTC | CATSDGAGGAETQYF
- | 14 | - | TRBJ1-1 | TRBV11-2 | TGTGCCAGCAGCACGAGACAGGTGAACACTGAAGCTTTCTTT | CASSTRQVNTEAFF
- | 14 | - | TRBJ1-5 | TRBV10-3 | TGTGCCATCAGCCGAGGAGGGGCGGCTCAGCCCCAGCATTTT | CAISRGGAAQPQHF
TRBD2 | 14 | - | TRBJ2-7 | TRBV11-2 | TGTGCCAGCATGCCGACTAGCGGACCCTACGAGCAGTACTTC | CASMPTSGPYEQYF
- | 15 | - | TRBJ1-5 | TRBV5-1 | TGCGCCAGCAGCCTAGGGCTGGGGGGGGATCAGCCCCAGCATTTT | CASSLGLGGDQPQHF
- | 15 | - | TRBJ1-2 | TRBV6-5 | TGTGCCAGCAGTCCAGCTGCAGGAGGGATTCATGGCTACACCTTC | CASSPAAGGIHGYTF
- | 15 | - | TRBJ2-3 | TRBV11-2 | TGTGCCAGCAGCTTTGGGGACGCGGGATTATATACGCAGTATTTT | CASSFGDAGLYTQYF
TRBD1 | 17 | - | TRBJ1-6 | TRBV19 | TGTGCCAGTAGTTCCCGTGGACAGGTCGCCCGGAGTTCACCCCTCCACTTT | CASSSRGQVARSSPLHF
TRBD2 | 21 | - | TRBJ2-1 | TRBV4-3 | TGCGCCAGCAGCCAAGATCCTACAGGGGCTAGCGGGATTAACGCCTACAATGAGCAGTTCTTC | CASSQDPTGASGINAYNEQFF
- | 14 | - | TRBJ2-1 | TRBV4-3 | TGCGCCAGCAGCCAAGAGCCAGGGTTAAATGAGCAGTTCTTC | CASSQEPGLNEQFF